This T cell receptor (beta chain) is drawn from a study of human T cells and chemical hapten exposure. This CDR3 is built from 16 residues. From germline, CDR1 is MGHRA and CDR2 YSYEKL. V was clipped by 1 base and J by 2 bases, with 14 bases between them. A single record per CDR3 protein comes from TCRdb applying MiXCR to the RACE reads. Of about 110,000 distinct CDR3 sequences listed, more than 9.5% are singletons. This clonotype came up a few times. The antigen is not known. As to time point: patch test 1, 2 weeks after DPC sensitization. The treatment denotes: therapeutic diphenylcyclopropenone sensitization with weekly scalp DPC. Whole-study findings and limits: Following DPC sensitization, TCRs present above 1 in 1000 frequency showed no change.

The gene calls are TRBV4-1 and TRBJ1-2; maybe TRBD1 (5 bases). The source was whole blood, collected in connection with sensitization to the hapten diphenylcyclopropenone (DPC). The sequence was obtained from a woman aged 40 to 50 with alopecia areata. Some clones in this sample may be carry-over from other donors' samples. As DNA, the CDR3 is TGCGCCAGCAGCCAAGGGGTCTTCGGGGGAAACTATGGCTACACCTTC. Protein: CASSQGVFGGNYGYTF.